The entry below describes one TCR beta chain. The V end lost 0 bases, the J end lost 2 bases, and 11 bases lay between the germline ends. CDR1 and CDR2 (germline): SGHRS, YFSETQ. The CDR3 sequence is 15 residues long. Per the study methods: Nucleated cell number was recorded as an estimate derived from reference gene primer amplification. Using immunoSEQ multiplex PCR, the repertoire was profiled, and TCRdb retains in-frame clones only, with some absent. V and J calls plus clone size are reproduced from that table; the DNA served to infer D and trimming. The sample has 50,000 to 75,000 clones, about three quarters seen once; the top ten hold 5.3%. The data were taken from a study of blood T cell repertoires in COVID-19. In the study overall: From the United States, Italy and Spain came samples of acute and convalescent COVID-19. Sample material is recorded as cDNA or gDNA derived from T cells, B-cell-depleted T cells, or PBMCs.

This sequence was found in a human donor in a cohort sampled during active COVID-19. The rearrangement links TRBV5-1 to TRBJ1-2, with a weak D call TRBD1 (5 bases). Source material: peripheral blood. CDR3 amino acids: CASSLEGAVNYGYTF. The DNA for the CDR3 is TGCGCCAGCAGCTTGGAAGGGGCGGTGAACTATGGCTACACCTTC.